At least ten counts were recorded for the clone carrying this T cell receptor (beta chain). The CDR3 has 13 residues. Trimming removed 10 bases from V and 6 bases from J, with 15 bases in between. Per the germline V gene, CDR1 is ENHRY and CDR2 is SYGVKD. TCRdb recomputed calls from the RT-PCR reads with MiXCR, one row per CDR3 protein. The table records about 700,000 distinct CDR3 sequences, approximately 14% of them present only once. The sequence was obtained from a female donor in good health, serving as a healthy control. The gene calls are TRBV10-3 and TRBJ2-2; tentatively, D is TRBD1 (6 bases). Sequencing was carried out using memory CD4+ T cells from blood. CDR3 residues: CATTSGVPGELFF. The CDR3 bases are TGTGCCACCACATCAGGGGTGCCCGGGGAGCTGTTTTTT.